The clone carrying this T cell receptor (beta chain) has a handful of counts. Its antigen is unknown. This CDR3 contains 10 residues. V shed 8 bases, J shed 6 bases, and the junction held 1 base outside the gene matches. CDR1 is SNHLY, CDR2 FYNNEI, per germline. The data derive from a study of T cell repertoires in cytomegalovirus infection. Via MiXCR, TCRdb re-called the reads, giving one row per CDR3 protein. The sample contains 150,000 or so distinct CDR3 sequences, less than 25% of which appear only once. This sequence originates from a human donor in good health (CMV status not recorded). Some clones in this sample may be carry-over from other donors' samples. Here the sequenced sample was CD8+ T cells from cultured PBMCs, taken from culture after CMV antigen stimulation. The V gene is TRBV2, the J gene TRBJ2-7; 7 nucleotides line up with TRBD2. For the CDR3, the DNA is TGTGCCAGCCGCGGGGGCGAGCAGTACTTC. Its translation: CASRGGEQYF. Full variable domain (remainder filled in from reference TRBV2 and TRBJ2-7): EPEVTQTPSHQVTQMGQEVILRCVPISNHLYFYWYRQILGQKVEFLVSFYNNEISEKSEIFDDQFSVERPDGSNFTLKIRSTKLEDSAMYFCASRGGEQYFGPGTRLTVT.